This entry lists 21 T cell receptor beta chains sequenced from one sample in a study of shared clonotypes between healthy human individuals. The method was immunoSEQ multiplex PCR; TCRdb's version includes in-frame clones alone and lacks a portion of them. The repertoire has roughly 2.4 million clones, more than 90% of them found once; the top ten carry around 0.13%. Sequenced sample: naive CD4+ T cells sorted from blood. Subset indicated: CD45RA+ positively selected. Source of these receptors: a man aged 18 to 30 in good health.

The chain recombines TRBV5-1 with TRBJ1-1, with 10 positions matching TRBD1. Looked up from germline, CDR1 is SGHRS and CDR2 is YFSETQ. This CDR3 comprises 13 residues. Trimming at V came to 8 bases and at J to 4 bases, leaving 5 bases not matched to a gene. This CDR3 reads CASGDRGSTEAFF. CDR3 sequence (DNA): TGCGCCAGTGGGGACAGGGGAAGCACTGAAGCTTTCTTT.

This chain connects TRBV10-3 to TRBJ2-5, with 13 bases lining up with TRBD2. Germline CDR1 is ENHRY and CDR2 is SYGVKD. The length of the CDR3 is 18 residues. V dropped 4 bases and J dropped 4; count of bases not matched to a gene: 12. The CDR3 region has the DNA TGTGCCATCAGTGCCCCGGGACTAGCGGGATTAGATGGAGAGACCCAGTACTTC. It translates to CAISAPGLAGLDGETQYF.

This sequence joins TRBV12-5 and TRBJ2-1; D is uncertain. There are 15 residues in the CDR3. Trimming pared 3 bases from V and 0 bases from J, leaving 9 bases between. CDR1 and CDR2 (germline): LGHNT, FRNRAP. CDR3 bases: TGTGCTAGTGGTTTAGTCAGGTCCTCCTACAATGAGCAGTTCTTC. It encodes CASGLVRSSYNEQFF.

This chain links TRBV23-1 with TRBJ1-1; TRBD1 matches at 7 bases. TRBV23-1 is designated an ORF whose function remains uncertain. The J segment lost 2 bases and the V segment lost 4 bases, leaving 13 bases of the junction unmatched. The CDR3 is made up of 17 amino acids. The CDR3 coding sequence is TGCGCCAGCAGTCGCAAGGGTACGGGACAGATAAACACTGAAGCTTTCTTT. It is translated as CASSRKGTGQINTEAFF.

The chain employs TRBV9 and TRBJ2-3, with TRBD2 matching 10 bases. In germline, CDR1 is SGDLS, CDR2 YYNGEE. The V gene end was trimmed by 0 bases and the J gene end by 2 bases; junction bases not matched to a gene: 6. The CDR3 is made up of 17 amino acids. The CDR3, as DNA: TGTGCCAGCAGCGTAGGTGTAGCGGGGGGTCTCACAGATACGCAGTATTTT. Translation gives CASSVGVAGGLTDTQYF.

This rearrangement joins TRBV28 to TRBJ2-7, with D tentatively TRBD2 (5 bases). The V end was cut by 3 bases, the J end by 9 bases, with 12 bases between. The CDR3 covers 12 residues. Germline values: CDR1 MDHEN, CDR2 SYDVKM. The CDR3 loop reads CASSFAARGQYF. CDR3 DNA: TGTGCCAGCAGTTTCGCAGCCCGGGGGCAGTACTTC.

The rearrangement links TRBV7-2 to TRBJ1-2, with no clear D. Per the germline V gene, CDR1 is SGHTA and CDR2 is FQGNSA. Trimming took off 6 bases at V and 3 bases at J, with 11 bases between the two ends. The CDR3 extends over 13 amino acids. CDR3 coding DNA: TGTGCCAGCAGTCGGGGAAGGGACTATGGCTACACCTTC. It specifies CASSRGRDYGYTF.

This chain joins TRBV5-6 and TRBJ2-2; D uncertain. Trimming removed 0 bases at V and 1 base at J, with 10 bases between. CDR1 is SGHDT and CDR2 is YYEEEE in the germline V gene. CDR3 size: 16 residues. The CDR3, as DNA: TGTGCCAGCAGCTTGGCCAATTGGAGGAACACCGGGGAGCTGTTTTTT. Its protein product is CASSLANWRNTGELFF.

J is TRBJ1-2 and V is TRBV5-6; D perhaps matches TRBD1 (6 bases). The V end lost 0 bases, the J end lost 4 bases, and 13 bases lay between the germline ends. The germline V gene encodes CDR1 SGHDT and CDR2 YYEEEE. CDR3 length: 15 residues. The CDR3 nucleotides are TGTGCCAGCAGCTTGGTGGGCCCGACAGGCTATGGCTACACCTTC. Its translation is CASSLVGPTGYGYTF. Supplemented by reference TRBV5-6 and TRBJ1-2, the full variable domain reads DAGVTQSPTHLIKTRGQQVTLRCSPKSGHDTVSWYQQALGQGPQFIFQYYEEEERQRGNFPDRFSGHQFPNYSSELNVNALLLGDSALYLCASSLVGPTGYGYTFGSGTRLTVV.

V usage is TRBV5-6 and J usage is TRBJ2-3; D is unclear. CDR1 SGHDT and CDR2 YYEEEE come from the germline V gene. V was trimmed by 2 bases and J by 6 bases, leaving 22 bases between them. The CDR3 covers 17 residues. Written as DNA, the CDR3 is TGTGCCAGCAGCTTTTTTTTTGAGACGAATAAACGGGATACGCAGTATTTT. Its protein product is CASSFFFETNKRDTQYF.

The chain links TRBV10-3 to TRBJ2-5, with D unclear. Trimming took off 0 bases at V and 3 bases at J, with 8 bases between the two ends. The CDR3 runs to 14 residues. Germline loops: CDR1 ENHRY, CDR2 SYGVKD. CDR3 region: CAISESPRKETQYF. As DNA, the CDR3 is TGTGCCATCAGTGAGTCGCCTCGTAAAGAGACCCAGTACTTC.

V gene TRBV29-1 combines with J gene TRBJ2-3; no clear D gene. The CDR3 is made up of 13 amino acids. Trimming left V 4 bases short and J 2 bases short, with 10 bases between. CDR1 is SQVTM, CDR2 ANQGSEA, per germline. The CDR3 DNA is TGCAGCGTTGTGACCCCCTACACAGATACGCAGTATTTT. As protein: CSVVTPYTDTQYF.

Comment on this clone: This sample includes further DNA sequences coding for the same CDR3. The rearrangement joins TRBV18 to TRBJ2-7; 7 bases map to TRBD2. V shed 2 bases and J 4 bases; nucleotides not matched to a gene: 8. The V gene's germline CDR1 is KGHSH and CDR2 LQKENI. This CDR3 comprises 15 residues. Here the CDR3 DNA reads TGTGCCAGCTCACCAGTCGGGGGGACTTCTTACGAGCAGTACTTC. This sequence encodes CASSPVGGTSYEQYF.

The chain recombines TRBV5-6 with TRBJ1-2; TRBD1 might be the D (6 bases). The CDR3 covers 16 residues. Trimming left V 1 base short and J 0 bases short, with 13 bases between. Germline V lookup: CDR1 SGHDT, CDR2 YYEEEE. The CDR3 region has the DNA TGTGCCAGCAGCTTGTATGGGGGGGCTGCTAACTATGGCTACACCTTC. Translated: CASSLYGGAANYGYTF. Full variable domain (remainder filled in from reference TRBV5-6 and TRBJ1-2): DAGVTQSPTHLIKTRGQQVTLRCSPKSGHDTVSWYQQALGQGPQFIFQYYEEEERQRGNFPDRFSGHQFPNYSSELNVNALLLGDSALYLCASSLYGGAANYGYTFGSGTRLTVV.

The CDR3 DNA reads TGCGCCAGCAGCTTGGATATCGGGGGGGCCTACGAGCAGTACTTC. Protein product: CASSLDIGGAYEQYF. The rearrangement uses TRBV5-1 and TRBJ2-7; TRBD2 matches 8 bases. Germline CDR1 SGHRS, CDR2 YFSETQ. The CDR3 runs to 15 residues. V gave up 0 bases and J gave up 2 bases; unmatched junction bases: 4.

With respect to this clone: Other nucleotide sequences from this sample produce the same CDR3. The chain links TRBV2 to TRBJ1-5; D gene unclear. The CDR3 is 12 residues long. Germline lookup yields CDR1 SNHLY and CDR2 FYNNEI. V was shortened by 1 base and J by 7 bases, with 5 bases between the two germline ends. The CDR3 protein is CASSEGPQPQHF. DNA of the CDR3: TGTGCCAGCAGTGAAGGCCCCCAGCCCCAGCATTTT.

V usage is TRBV30 and J usage is TRBJ2-3; 9 nucleotides line up with TRBD2. CDR1 is GTSNPN, CDR2 SVGIG, per germline (reference sequence). The CDR3 is 15 amino acids. The V and J ends lost 1 base and 2 bases, in that order; junction bases with no gene match: 4. CDR3 region: CAWSELAGYTDTQYF. The CDR3 nucleotides are TGTGCCTGGAGTGAGCTAGCGGGATACACAGATACGCAGTATTTT.

The chain employs TRBV7-2 and TRBJ2-7; 10 positions match TRBD2. J gave up 5 bases and V 8 bases, and 21 bases lay outside the gene matches. This CDR3 contains 18 residues. CDR1 is SGHTA, CDR2 FQGNSA, per germline. DNA for the CDR3: TGTGCCAGCGACTCTGTCGTCGGTCTAGCGGGAGTTTCCCACGAGCAGTACTTC. Its translation: CASDSVVGLAGVSHEQYF.

This chain joins TRBV14 and TRBJ1-2, with unresolved D. CDR3 size: 17 residues. The germline gives CDR1 SGHDN, CDR2 FVKESK. The V end lost 11 bases, the J end lost 4 bases, and 29 bases lay between the germline ends. DNA for the CDR3: TGTGCCCCAACGGTGGGCAGAGTCGCCACAGTCTTCTATGGCTACACCTTC. Translated: CAPTVGRVATVFYGYTF.

For this clone: Other DNA sequences in the same sample also yield this CDR3. The genes are TRBV10-3 and TRBJ1-2; D call uncertain. Germline lookup yields CDR1 ENHRY and CDR2 SYGVKD. The CDR3 covers 13 residues. Trimming pared 0 bases from V and 2 bases from J, leaving 4 bases between. The CDR3 DNA is TGTGCCATCAGTGAGTCTACAAACTATGGCTACACCTTC. Protein sequence: CAISESTNYGYTF.

The chain carries TRBV11-2 and TRBJ2-2; D is unclear. Germline V gene lookup returns CDR1 SGHAT and CDR2 FQNNGV. Trimming shortened V by 3 bases and J by 13 bases, and 12 bases separated the two germline ends. The CDR3 loop spans 12 amino acids. CDR3 sequence reads: CASSLANRRLFF. The CDR3 region has the DNA TGTGCCAGCAGCTTGGCCAACCGGAGGCTGTTTTTT.